The 27 T cell receptor beta chains listed next were all sequenced from one sample in a study of CD8 T cells in Susac syndrome. The RNA input was roughly 0.45 to 1 ug, and it was reverse transcribed with random hexamers. MiXCR, run by TCRdb on the immunoSEQ multiplex PCR reads, gives a single entry per CDR3 protein. Of 200,000 or so distinct CDR3 sequences listed, 95% are singletons. Sequenced material: CD8+ T cells from PBMCs. Every receptor here comes from a human donor with Susac syndrome.

V and J are TRBV29-1 and TRBJ2-5; D is possibly TRBD2 (5 bases). The CDR3 is 11 amino acids. The germline gives CDR1 SQVTM, CDR2 ANQGSEA. V was shortened by 8 bases and J by 4 bases, with 11 bases between the two germline ends. The CDR3 DNA reads TGCAGCCATAAGGAGGTAGAGACCCAGTACTTC. It yields the protein CSHKEVETQYF.

V and J are TRBV7-9 and TRBJ2-4; 7 bases are shared with TRBD1. Germline trimming cut 5 bases from V and 3 bases from J; bases unmatched to any gene: 4. The CDR3 is 14 residues long. Germline V gene sequence: CDR1 SEHNR, CDR2 FQNEAQ (reference sequence). The CDR3 region is CASSPDRDKNIQYF. The CDR3 DNA reads TGTGCCAGCAGCCCTGACAGGGACAAAAACATTCAGTACTTC.

V gene TRBV27 combines with J gene TRBJ2-1, with 7 nucleotides matching TRBD2. Germline lookup yields CDR1 MNHEY and CDR2 SMNVEV (reference sequence). The CDR3 loop spans 15 amino acids. J lost 12 bases, V lost 0 bases, and 11 bases had no gene match. The CDR3 spells CASSLSYEGRAGQFF. CDR3 bases: TGTGCCAGCAGTTTATCCTATGAGGGGAGGGCGGGGCAGTTCTTC.

This clonotype is a singleton in its sample. The V call is TRBV6-5, the J call TRBJ1-2, with 7 bases fitting TRBD1. V lost 5 bases, J lost 4 bases, and 1 base stayed unmatched. CDR3 length: 12 amino acids. The germline CDR1 and CDR2 sequences are MNHEY and SVGAGI. This CDR3 reads CASSRDSYGYTF. DNA for the CDR3: TGTGCCAGCAGTAGGGACAGCTATGGCTACACCTTC.

The chain couples TRBV5-1 to TRBJ2-2; D perhaps matches TRBD1 (5 bases). CDR3 length: 15 amino acids. Germline V lookup: CDR1 SGHRS, CDR2 YFSETQ. V dropped 2 bases and J dropped 3 bases, with 11 bases sitting between them. For the CDR3, the DNA is TGCGCCAGCAGCTTACAGGTGACCGACACCGGGGAGCTGTTTTTT. This sequence encodes CASSLQVTDTGELFF. Together with reference TRBV5-1 and TRBJ2-2, the CDR3 gives the full variable domain: KAGVTQTPRYLIKTRGQQVTLSCSPISGHRSVSWYQQTPGQGLQFLFEYFSETQRNKGNFPGRFSGRQFSNSRSEMNVSTLELGDSALYLCASSLQVTDTGELFFGEGSRLTVL.

The chain carries TRBV14 and TRBJ1-1; TRBD1 might be the D (6 bases). Trimming took off 3 bases at V and 6 bases at J, with 11 bases between the two ends. The CDR3 contains 13 residues. Germline V CDR1 and CDR2: SGHDN, FVKESK. For the CDR3, the DNA is TGTGCCAGCAGCCAGCTCAGGGGCGCTGAAGCTTTCTTT. Translation: CASSQLRGAEAFF.

The chain recombines TRBV3-1 with TRBJ2-1; D is unresolved. Germline lookup yields CDR1 LGHDT and CDR2 YNNKEL (reference sequence). The V end lost 1 base, the J end lost 7 bases, and 14 bases lay between the germline ends. The length of the CDR3 is 15 residues. The CDR3 DNA reads as TGTGCCAGCAGCCAAGCATGGGGTAAGGTTAATGAGCAGTTCTTC. This sequence encodes CASSQAWGKVNEQFF.

On this clonotype itself: One junction end does not reproduce the germline sequence, and a read error may be involved. This chain's CDR3 is CTSSRGIGTGELFF. The DNA for the CDR3 is TGTACCAGTAGTAGAGGGATCGGCACCGGGGAGCTGTTTTTT. The rearrangement uses TRBV19 and TRBJ2-2; possibly TRBD2 for D (5 bases). The CDR3 has 14 residues. Germline CDR1 reads LNHDA; CDR2 reads SQIVND (reference sequence).

This chain joins TRBV5-6 and TRBJ1-2; a possible D gene is TRBD1 (5 bases). CDR3 length: 15 residues. The germline V gene has CDR1 SGHDT and CDR2 YYEEEE. V lost 3 bases to trimming and J lost 6 bases, with 18 bases between them. The CDR3 reads CASSWDPLGGDGYTF. CDR3 DNA: TGTGCCAGCAGCTGGGACCCCCTCGGGGGGGATGGCTACACCTTC.

This chain connects TRBV7-9 to TRBJ2-7, with 9 bases that match TRBD1. Germline CDR1 is SEHNR and CDR2 is FQNEAQ (reference sequence). J lost 0 bases, V lost 4 bases, and 1 base had no gene match. The CDR3 spans 14 residues. In nucleotides, the CDR3 is TGTGCCAGCAGCTCGACAGGGGGCTCCTACGAGCAGTACTTC. Protein sequence: CASSSTGGSYEQYF.

This clonotype was counted a single time. The gene calls are TRBV12-3 or TRBV12-4 and TRBJ2-1; TRBD2 aligns across 8 bases. CDR3 length equals 15 residues. V trimming: 10 bases; J trimming: 0 bases; junction bases outside the gene matches: 8. In nucleotides, the CDR3 is TGTGCCACAACAACTAGCGGTAGCTCCTACAATGAGCAGTTCTTC. It yields the protein CATTTSGSSYNEQFF.

The chain couples TRBV6-5 to TRBJ1-1; 8 bases fit TRBD1. CDR1 MNHEY and CDR2 SVGAGI come from the germline V gene. The CDR3 runs 15 residues. The J segment lost 7 bases and the V segment lost 5 bases, leaving 12 bases of the junction unmatched. Here the CDR3 DNA reads TGTGCCAGCAGTGGCACTTCGGACAGGGCCAATGAAGCTTTCTTT. Translating it yields CASSGTSDRANEAFF.

The chain recombines TRBV20-1 with TRBJ2-7; D remains ambiguous. Per germline, CDR1 DFQATT and CDR2 SNEGSKA (reference sequence). This CDR3 has 14 residues. V was shortened by 4 bases and J by 4 bases, with 17 bases between the two germline ends. The CDR3 loop reads CSAIVSGPAYEQYF. CDR3 coding DNA: TGCAGTGCTATCGTCTCCGGACCAGCTTACGAGCAGTACTTC.

The V and J genes are TRBV5-1 and TRBJ2-1; TRBD1 matches at 7 bases. V lost 4 bases and J lost 6; bases outside the gene matches: 10. Per germline, CDR1 SGHRS and CDR2 YFSETQ. This CDR3 is built from 15 residues. The CDR3 sequence is CASSTGQPSINEQFF. The CDR3 DNA follows: TGCGCCAGCAGCACGGGACAGCCGTCGATCAATGAGCAGTTCTTC.

The rearrangement joins TRBV7-2 to TRBJ1-2; D perhaps matches TRBD1 (5 bases). The CDR3 consists of 13 residues. In germline, CDR1 is SGHTA, CDR2 FQGNSA. Trimming took 6 bases from V and 8 from J, leaving 16 bases between them. This CDR3 reads CASSTKGTWGYTF. The CDR3 bases are TGTGCCAGCAGTACTAAGGGGACTTGGGGCTACACCTTC.

The rearrangement links TRBV18 to TRBJ2-5, with a tentative D call TRBD2 (5 bases). The CDR3 is 14 amino acids. Germline CDR1 reads KGHSH; CDR2 reads LQKENI. V lost 2 bases to trimming and J lost 0 bases, with 7 bases between them. The CDR3 DNA is TGTGCCAGCTCACCAACTAGAAACCAAGAGACCCAGTACTTC. Translated, it gives CASSPTRNQETQYF.

V usage is TRBV13 and J usage is TRBJ2-1, with a possible D match to TRBD1 (6 bases). The CDR3 runs to 14 residues. Per germline, CDR1 PRHDT and CDR2 FYEKMQ (reference sequence). The V end was cut by 6 bases, the J end by 9 bases, with 18 bases between. CDR3 residues: CASRRRGFSLEQFF. DNA for the CDR3: TGTGCCAGCAGACGAAGGGGGTTTTCACTTGAGCAGTTCTTC. Supplemented by reference TRBV13 and TRBJ2-1, the full variable domain reads AAGVIQSPRHLIKEKRETATLKCYPIPRHDTVYWYQQGPGQDPQFLISFYEKMQSDKGSIPDRFSAQQFSDYHSELNMSSLELGDSALYFCASRRRGFSLEQFFGPGTRLTVL.

The V and J genes are TRBV30 and TRBJ1-2, with D perhaps TRBD1 (6 bases). V dropped 2 bases and J dropped 4 bases, with 14 bases sitting between them. The CDR3 length is 14 residues. The germline CDR1 and CDR2 sequences are GTSNPN and SVGIG (reference sequence). The CDR3 bases are TGTGCCTGGAGTATCAGGGGTTCAGGCTATGGCTACACCTTC. As protein: CAWSIRGSGYGYTF.

This chain joins TRBV4-1 and TRBJ2-7, with 9 positions matching TRBD2. The germline V gene encodes CDR1 MGHRA and CDR2 YSYEKL. V lost 0 bases, J lost 7 bases, and 7 bases stayed unmatched. This CDR3 contains 15 residues. CDR3 nucleotides: TGCGCCAGCAGCCAAGAGGCTAGCGGGGAATGGGAGCAGTACTTC. Its protein product is CASSQEASGEWEQYF.

The rearrangement joins TRBV9 to TRBJ2-1; 9 bases align to TRBD1. This CDR3 region has 14 residues. Germline V gives CDR1 SGDLS, CDR2 YYNGEE. Germline trimming cut 4 bases from V and 4 bases from J; bases unmatched to any gene: 3. The CDR3 DNA reads TGTGCCAGCAGCCGGACAGGGGTGTACAATGAGCAGTTCTTC. Protein sequence: CASSRTGVYNEQFF.

V is TRBV12-3 or TRBV12-4 and J is TRBJ2-3, with TRBD1 as a possible D gene (5 bases). Trimming pared 8 bases from V and 1 base from J, leaving 10 bases between. This CDR3 comprises 13 residues. The CDR3 sequence is CASCREGTDTQYF. CDR3 bases: TGTGCCAGCTGCAGGGAAGGCACAGATACGCAGTATTTT.

V gene TRBV9 combines with J gene TRBJ2-7; D unresolved. CDR3 length: 13 residues. Germline values: CDR1 SGDLS, CDR2 YYNGEE. With 0 bases removed from V and 5 bases from J, the gap between germline ends came to 9 bases. The DNA for the CDR3 is TGTGCCAGCAGCGTAGGGGATCCAGACGAGCAGTACTTC. Encoded protein: CASSVGDPDEQYF.

V and J are TRBV12-3 or TRBV12-4 and TRBJ1-4; D ambiguous. Deletions cut 5 bases from V and 13 bases from J, with 14 bases between. The CDR3 is made up of 12 amino acids. CDR3 coding DNA: TGTGCCAGCAGTGTAACACGGAAGTCACTGTTTTTT. It specifies CASSVTRKSLFF.

This clonotype has a handful of counts. The gene calls are TRBV27 and TRBJ2-7; D might be TRBD1 (6 bases). Trimming removed 6 bases from V and 2 bases from J, with 17 bases in between. This CDR3 is built from 15 residues. Germline CDR1 is MNHEY and CDR2 is SMNVEV (reference sequence). The CDR3 is CASSQRRGAAYEQYF. The CDR3 coding sequence is TGTGCCAGCAGCCAACGCAGGGGAGCAGCCTACGAGCAGTACTTC.

The V gene is TRBV6-5, the J gene TRBJ1-1; no firm D call. The CDR3 is 14 amino acids. The V gene lost 6 bases and the J gene lost 3 bases, with 14 bases spanning the gap. Germline CDR1 MNHEY, CDR2 SVGAGI. The CDR3 is CASSPGPEDTEAFF. The CDR3 nucleotides are TGTGCCAGCAGCCCCGGTCCAGAAGACACTGAAGCTTTCTTT.

This clonotype turned up a few times. The rearrangement joins TRBV5-5 to TRBJ2-7, with 10 bases matching TRBD1. CDR3 length: 14 amino acids. Germline CDR1 and CDR2: SGHKS and YYEKEE (reference sequence). J gave up 2 bases and V 5 bases, and 4 bases lay outside the gene matches. The CDR3 loop reads CASRTGQGPYEQYF. CDR3 nucleotides: TGTGCCAGCAGAACGGGACAGGGGCCCTACGAGCAGTACTTC.

In regard to this clonotype: A junction boundary mismatches the germline segment, possibly from a read error. The chain uses TRBV30 and TRBJ1-4; D possibly corresponds to TRBD1 (6 bases). CDR1 is GTSNPN, CDR2 SVGIG, per germline (reference sequence). The length of the CDR3 is 14 residues. The CDR3 coding sequence is TGTGCCTGGAGTGCCGGACAGCCTAATGACAAACTGTTTTTT. Translation gives CAWSAGQPNDKLFF.